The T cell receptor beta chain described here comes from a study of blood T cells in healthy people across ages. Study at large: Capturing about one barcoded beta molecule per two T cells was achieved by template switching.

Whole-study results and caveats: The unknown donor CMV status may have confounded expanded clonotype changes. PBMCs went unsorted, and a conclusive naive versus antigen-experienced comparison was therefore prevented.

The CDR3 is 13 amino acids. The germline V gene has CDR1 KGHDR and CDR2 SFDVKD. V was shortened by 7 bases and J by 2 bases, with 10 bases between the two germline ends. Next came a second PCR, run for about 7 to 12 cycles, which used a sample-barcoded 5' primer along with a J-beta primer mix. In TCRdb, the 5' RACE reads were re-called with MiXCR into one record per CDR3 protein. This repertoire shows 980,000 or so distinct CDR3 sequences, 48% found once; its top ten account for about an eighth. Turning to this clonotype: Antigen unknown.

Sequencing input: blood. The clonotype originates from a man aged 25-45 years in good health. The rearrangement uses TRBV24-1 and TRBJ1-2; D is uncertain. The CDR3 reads CATSLGPNYGYTF. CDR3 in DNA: TGTGCCACCAGCCTTGGACCGAACTATGGCTACACCTTC.